This T cell receptor beta chain was identified during a study of blood T cell repertoires in COVID-19. Study as a whole: Samples came from the United States, Italy and Spain, spanning acute and convalescent COVID-19.

This CDR3 comprises 15 residues. The V gene's germline CDR1 is KGHDR and CDR2 SFDVKD. With 0 bases clipped from V and 3 bases from J, the junction kept 1 base outside the gene matches. Enrolled during active infection, Seattle patients were then followed longitudinally. Of note for this clone: Additional DNA sequences in this sample encode the identical CDR3.

Authors' data handling: Counts of nucleated cells, estimated from reference gene primer amplification, were obtained. Sequencing used immunoSEQ multiplex PCR; TCRdb keeps in-frame clones, though not all of them. D and trimming come from the DNA, and the V and J calls and clone size come from that table. The data contain approximately 260,000 clones, 80% to 90% of them seen just once; the ten biggest clones take up about 10%. Sequencing used peripheral blood. The origin of this receptor is a woman aged 70-85 years with COVID-19, enrolled during active disease. The chain couples TRBV24-1 to TRBJ2-5, with TRBD2 matching 9 bases. The CDR3 reads CATSDLAGGKETQYF. The CDR3 region has the DNA TGTGCCACCAGTGATTTGGCGGGAGGGAAAGAGACCCAGTACTTC.